The clone carrying this TCR beta chain was picked up many times. Its antigen is unidentified. This sample is part of a study of glioma-infiltrating T cells. Findings and limits, study-wide: Non-neoplastic patients had below-expected tissue-blood divergence, while all gliomas exceeded expectation. Shared blood CDR3 signature motifs marked patients with low tissue-blood divergence. Tissue and blood shared very few CDR3 sequences.

Amplification of TCR alpha and beta CDR3 regions from RNA used iRepertoire nested multiplex PCR. From the multiplex PCR reads, TCRdb called clonotypes with MiXCR, one entry per CDR3 protein. This table holds around 350,000 distinct CDR3 sequences, 41% found once. This CDR3 is built from 14 residues. CDR1 MDHEN and CDR2 SYDVKM come from the germline V gene. The V and J ends lost 6 bases and 7 bases, in that order; junction bases with no gene match: 5. The gene calls are TRBV28 and TRBJ1-6; 8 bases are shared with TRBD1. The receptor comes from a human donor with low-grade glioma or glioblastoma, undergoing nonglioma brain surgery, or in good health (not recorded which). The specimen sequenced was glioma tissue, nonneoplastic brain tissue, or PBMCs (not recorded which). DNA of the CDR3: TGTGCCAGCAGCCTCAGGGGGCGAAATTCACCCCTCCACTTT. This encodes CASSLRGRNSPLHF.